These 21 T cell receptor beta chains came from one sample sequenced in a study of blood T cell repertoires in COVID-19. Clones were sequenced by immunoSEQ multiplex PCR, and TCRdb holds only the in-frame ones, with some missing. The data hold roughly 86,000 clones, with about nine tenths observed a single time. Sequencing input: peripheral blood. Receptors were obtained from a woman between 50 and 59 years old in a cohort sampled during active COVID-19.

V is TRBV5-1 and J is TRBJ2-2, with D unresolved. CDR3 size: 19 residues. V shed 3 bases and J shed 3 bases, with 24 bases lying between them. Germline-derived CDR1 and CDR2 are SGHRS and YFSETQ. CDR3 amino acids: CASSYAGSVRKHHTGELFF. CDR3 in DNA: TGCGCCAGCAGCTATGCCGGATCCGTGAGGAAGCATCACACCGGGGAGCTGTTTTTT.

This sequence joins TRBV3-1 (or the pseudogene TRBV3-2) and TRBJ1-1, with 9 bases matching TRBD1. This CDR3 is 13 amino acids long. The J segment lost 7 bases and the V segment lost 7 bases, leaving 7 bases of the junction unmatched. The V gene's germline CDR1 is LGHDT and CDR2 YNNKEL (reference sequence). CDR3 protein: CASTPGQGSEAFF. In nucleotides, the CDR3 is TGTGCCAGCACCCCGGGACAGGGTAGTGAAGCTTTCTTT.

The chain uses TRBV6-2 or TRBV6-3 and TRBJ2-1; TRBD2 matches at 12 bases. CDR1 MNHEY and CDR2 SVGEGT come from the germline V gene. J was trimmed by 8 bases and V by 4 bases; bases with no gene match: 3. The CDR3 runs 14 residues. The CDR3 DNA reads TGTGCCAGCAGTTGGACTAGCGGGGAGGATGAGCAGTTCTTC. It codes for CASSWTSGEDEQFF.

The chain is built from TRBV6-1 and TRBJ1-1, with 10 bases lining up with TRBD1. Germline V gene sequence: CDR1 MNHNS, CDR2 SASEGT. The CDR3 loop spans 15 amino acids. Trimming at V came to 1 base and at J to 4 bases, leaving 3 bases not matched to a gene. The DNA of the CDR3 is TGTGCCAGCAGTGAAGTTTGGACAGGGGGCACTGAAGCTTTCTTT. Amino acids: CASSEVWTGGTEAFF.

The CDR3 DNA follows: TGTGCCATCAGTGAGTCAACGGGGGATGGCTACACCTTC. It encodes CAISESTGDGYTF. This chain uses TRBV10-3 with TRBJ1-2, with D maybe TRBD1 (5 bases). With 0 bases removed from V and 6 bases from J, the gap between germline ends came to 8 bases. The length of the CDR3 is 13 residues. Per the germline V gene, CDR1 is ENHRY and CDR2 is SYGVKD.

V and J are TRBV10-3 and TRBJ1-5; the D is unclear. V dropped 3 bases and J dropped 0 bases, with 6 bases sitting between them. CDR1 ENHRY and CDR2 SYGVKD come from the germline V gene. CDR3 length equals 14 residues. The CDR3 region is CAISEMYSNQPQHF. The CDR3 DNA follows: TGTGCCATCAGTGAAATGTATAGCAATCAGCCCCAGCATTTT.

This clone was seen only a few times. The chain recombines TRBV19 with TRBJ1-1; no reliable D call. From germline, CDR1 is LNHDA and CDR2 SQIVND (reference sequence). The CDR3 runs 13 residues. Deletions cut 7 bases from V and 2 bases from J, with 11 bases between. The CDR3 nucleotides are TGTGCCAGTAATCTCAGTCCCAACACTGAAGCTTTCTTT. Its protein product is CASNLSPNTEAFF.

This rearrangement joins TRBV27 to TRBJ2-3; TRBD2 agrees at 7 bases. CDR1 is MNHEY and CDR2 is SMNVEV in the germline V gene (reference sequence). J was trimmed by 6 bases and V by 2 bases; bases with no gene match: 8. The CDR3 has 15 residues. CDR3: CASSLTPRETDTQYF. The CDR3 nucleotides read TGTGCCAGCAGTTTAACCCCGCGGGAGACTGATACGCAGTATTTT.

J is TRBJ2-1 and V is TRBV11-2, with 7 bases fitting TRBD2. Germline V gene sequence: CDR1 SGHAT, CDR2 FQNNGV. CDR3 length equals 16 residues. J gave up 2 bases and V 7 bases, and 11 bases lay outside the gene matches. The CDR3: CASIRYVLAAYNEQFF. Written as DNA, the CDR3 is TGTGCCAGCATTAGGTATGTGCTAGCGGCCTACAATGAGCAGTTCTTC.

This clone was recorded only once. V and J are TRBV3-1 (or the pseudogene TRBV3-2) and TRBJ1-4; possibly TRBD1 for D (6 bases). Germline-derived CDR1 and CDR2 are LGHDT and YNNKEL (reference sequence). The germline V and J ends were trimmed by 1 base and 8 bases, with 35 bases remaining between them. The CDR3 has 22 residues. The CDR3 bases are TGTGCCAGCAGCCAAGTCCCGAAAGACCCCCCCAGGGGTCGGGGAGTATACGAAAAACTGTTTTTT. Translating gives CASSQVPKDPPRGRGVYEKLFF.

The chain recombines TRBV11-2 with TRBJ2-1, with D possibly TRBD2 on 5 matching bases. V was trimmed by 4 bases and J by 4 bases, leaving 11 bases between them. The CDR3 spans 14 residues. Per the germline V gene, CDR1 is SGHAT and CDR2 is FQNNGV. For the CDR3, the DNA is TGTGCCAGCAGCTCACCCCCGGGATACAATGAGCAGTTCTTC. Translating gives CASSSPPGYNEQFF.

The chain has TRBV10-2 and TRBJ1-2, with 11 bases identical to TRBD1. The germline CDR1 and CDR2 sequences are WSHSY and SAAADI. The CDR3 totals 13 residues. J was trimmed by 6 bases and V by 6 bases; bases with no gene match: 3. The chain's CDR3 is CASSAGQGDGYTF. For the CDR3, the DNA is TGCGCCAGCAGCGCGGGACAGGGGGATGGCTACACCTTC.

The rearrangement links TRBV12-5 to TRBJ2-1; D possibly corresponds to TRBD1 (8 bases). Trimming took 3 bases from V and 7 from J, leaving 37 bases between them. The CDR3 spans 22 residues. Germline V gene sequence: CDR1 LGHNT, CDR2 FRNRAP. The CDR3 protein is CASGLSGTGPKRDSFGVNEQFF. The CDR3 bases are TGTGCTAGTGGTTTAAGCGGGACAGGACCAAAGCGGGATAGTTTTGGCGTTAATGAGCAGTTCTTC.

A note on this clone: The identical CDR3 is also encoded by other nucleotide sequences in the sample. The V gene is TRBV5-1, the J gene TRBJ2-3; D is uncertain. Trimming took 0 bases from V and 6 from J, leaving 8 bases between them. The CDR3 is 13 residues long. Looked up from germline, CDR1 is SGHRS and CDR2 is YFSETQ. CDR3 nucleotides: TGCGCCAGCAGCTTGGCGGGTACCGATACGCAGTATTTT. It is translated as CASSLAGTDTQYF.

The V gene is TRBV10-3, the J gene TRBJ1-5; weak D call: TRBD1 (5 bases). The CDR3 consists of 12 residues. Germline V gene lookup returns CDR1 ENHRY and CDR2 SYGVKD. The CDR3 DNA reads as TGTGCGACGCGTTCGGCAGGGCAGCCCCAGCATTTT. Protein: CATRSAGQPQHF.

V gene TRBV10-3 combines with J gene TRBJ2-7, with TRBD1 identical over 10 bases. Germline V gene sequence: CDR1 ENHRY, CDR2 SYGVKD. The CDR3 consists of 19 residues. Trimming at V came to 3 bases and at J to 7 bases, leaving 21 bases not matched to a gene. In nucleotides, the CDR3 is TGTGCCATCAGTGACGGACCCGGGACAGGGGCCCCTATGTTAAGAGAGCAGTACTTC. It yields the protein CAISDGPGTGAPMLREQYF.

The V gene is TRBV6-1, the J gene TRBJ2-7; 8 nucleotides match TRBD1. V lost 1 base to trimming and J lost 3 bases; unmatched junction nucleotides: 8. Per the germline V gene, CDR1 is MNHNS and CDR2 is SASEGT. The CDR3 totals 16 residues. Here the CDR3 reads CASSEEGQGLLYEQYF. The CDR3 DNA reads TGTGCCAGCAGTGAAGAAGGACAGGGCTTACTCTACGAGCAGTACTTC.

The chain is built from TRBV19 and TRBJ2-5, with D possibly TRBD2 on 6 matching bases. The CDR3 has 14 residues. Between the trimmed V and J ends, which lost 4 bases and 3 bases, there was a span of 12 bases. Germline CDR1 reads LNHDA; CDR2 reads SQIVND (reference sequence). This CDR3 reads CASSKERAEETQYF. CDR3 sequence (DNA): TGTGCCAGTAGTAAGGAGCGGGCCGAAGAGACCCAGTACTTC.

This clone was seen only a few times. V is TRBV7-9 and J is TRBJ1-2; D is unclear. CDR1 and CDR2 from the germline V gene are SEHNR and FQNEAQ (reference sequence). V lost 2 bases, J lost 4 bases, and 14 bases lay in between. The CDR3 is 15 amino acids. CDR3 sequence (DNA): TGTGCCAGCAGCTTATCGCGCCTCATTCCCTATGGCTACACCTTC. Amino acid sequence: CASSLSRLIPYGYTF.

The gene calls are TRBV5-1 and TRBJ2-2; 11 nucleotides match TRBD2. J lost 1 base, V lost 4 bases, and 9 bases had no gene match. CDR3 length equals 18 residues. Germline CDR1 and CDR2: SGHRS and YFSETQ. CDR3 sequence reads: CASSQVPGTSGNTGELFF. The CDR3 nucleotides read TGCGCCAGCAGCCAAGTACCCGGGACTAGCGGGAACACCGGGGAGCTGTTTTTT.

The gene calls are TRBV5-1 and TRBJ1-2; D call uncertain. CDR1 and CDR2 from the germline V gene are SGHRS and YFSETQ. V was trimmed by 0 bases and J by 14 bases, leaving 14 bases between them. CDR3 length equals 12 residues. The CDR3 loop reads CASSLDSQPSTF. The CDR3 DNA is TGCGCCAGCAGCTTGGACAGTCAACCGTCGACCTTC.